The 24 T cell receptor beta chains presented below share a single source sample, sequenced in a study of cytomegalovirus exposure and HLA in healthy donors. Amplification used 60 Vbeta primers and 13 Jbeta primers. The data were produced by immunoSEQ multiplex PCR, yet TCRdb's version contains in-frame clones alone and is incomplete. The repertoire shows 70,000 or so clones; the top ten hold 0.8% to 1%. Sequencing was done on a sample of PBMCs. These receptor sequences come from a boy between 5 and 17 years old in good health and CMV-seronegative.

The chain has TRBV6-6 and TRBJ2-7; weak D call: TRBD2 (6 bases). This CDR3 spans 13 amino acids. In germline, CDR1 is MNHNY, CDR2 SVGAGI (reference sequence). The germline V and J ends were trimmed by 6 bases and 4 bases, with 13 bases remaining between them. CDR3: CASRDGGSYEQYF. The DNA of the CDR3 is TGTGCCAGCAGGGACGGGGGTAGTTACGAGCAGTACTTC.

The V gene is TRBV18, the J gene TRBJ1-1; D is possibly TRBD1 (5 bases). This CDR3 is built from 14 residues. Germline lookup yields CDR1 KGHSH and CDR2 LQKENI. Trimming left V 3 bases short and J 12 bases short, with 20 bases between. The DNA for the CDR3 is TGTGCCAGCTCACCGCAAAATAGGGACCGCGGGACTTTCTTT. This translates into CASSPQNRDRGTFF.

V is TRBV11-1 and J is TRBJ1-3; D might be TRBD1 (5 bases). The V and J ends lost 5 bases and 4 bases respectively, with 12 bases between them. The CDR3 sequence is 14 residues long. Germline assignment: CDR1 SGHAT and CDR2 FQDESV (reference sequence). The chain's CDR3 is CASSRDRPGNTIYF. For the CDR3, the DNA is TGTGCCAGCAGCCGAGACAGACCCGGAAACACCATATATTTT.

V usage is TRBV5-1 and J usage is TRBJ2-7; TRBD2 is a possible D gene (6 bases). The V end lost 3 bases, the J end lost 2 bases, and 15 bases lay between the germline ends. Germline CDR1 reads SGHRS; CDR2 reads YFSETQ. This CDR3 region has 15 residues. The CDR3 DNA follows: TGCGCCAGCAGCTCAGGTCTAGCGCTAACCTACGAGCAGTACTTC. Translating gives CASSSGLALTYEQYF.

The genes are TRBV2 and TRBJ2-5; 7 bases match TRBD1. The CDR3 has 17 residues. Germline V gives CDR1 SNHLY, CDR2 FYNNEI. Trimming at V came to 5 bases and at J to 0 bases, leaving 12 bases not matched to a gene. The CDR3 is CASSTGDHGGYQETQYF. As DNA, the CDR3 is TGTGCCAGCAGTACAGGGGACCATGGGGGATACCAAGAGACCCAGTACTTC.

This chain links TRBV29-1 with TRBJ1-2; 9 nucleotides line up with TRBD1. The CDR3 sequence is 14 residues long. V was pared by 8 bases and J by 5 bases, with 12 bases of the junction left unmatched. Germline V CDR1 and CDR2: SQVTM, ANQGSEA. CDR3 in DNA: TGCAGCTCCTGGACAGGGGACCGTCGGTATGGCTACACCTTC. Its translation is CSSWTGDRRYGYTF.

This chain joins TRBV7-9 and TRBJ1-4; D may be TRBD1 (6 bases). V gave up 2 bases and J gave up 4 bases, with 17 bases separating them. The germline gives CDR1 SEHNR, CDR2 FQNEAQ (reference sequence). This CDR3 is built from 17 residues. The CDR3 is CASSLTGWQGNNEKLFF. In DNA, the CDR3 is TGTGCCAGCAGCTTAACAGGGTGGCAAGGGAATAATGAAAAACTGTTTTTT. Full variable domain (rest looked up from reference TRBV7-9 and TRBJ1-4): DTGVSQNPRHKITKRGQNVTFRCDPISEHNRLYWYRQTLGQGPEFLTYFQNEAQLEKSRLLSDRFSAERPKGSFSTLEIQRTEQGDSAMYLCASSLTGWQGNNEKLFFGSGTQLSVL.

The rearrangement links TRBV30 to TRBJ1-1; TRBD1 aligns across 9 bases. Germline-derived CDR1 and CDR2 are GTSNPN and SVGIG (reference sequence). V dropped 4 bases and J dropped 2; count of bases not matched to a gene: 2. The CDR3 length is 13 residues. The CDR3 region is CAWKDRGNTEAFF. Here the CDR3 DNA reads TGTGCCTGGAAGGACAGGGGTAACACTGAAGCTTTCTTT.

The chain joins TRBV9 to TRBJ2-5; the match to TRBD2 covers 9 bases. Germline CDR1 SGDLS, CDR2 YYNGEE. The CDR3 totals 17 residues. Unmatched junction bases numbered 10, after V lost 1 base and J lost 3 bases. CDR3 in DNA: TGTGCCAGCAGCGTAAGCCCTAGCGGGGCAATTGAAGAGACCCAGTACTTC. It translates to CASSVSPSGAIEETQYF.

The chain combines TRBV19 with TRBJ1-1; 9 positions agree with TRBD1. CDR3 length equals 14 residues. CDR1 and CDR2 from the germline V gene are LNHDA and SQIVND (reference sequence). V shed 4 bases and J 5 bases; nucleotides not matched to a gene: 5. The CDR3 here is CASSTGTGKTEAFF. The DNA of the CDR3 is TGTGCCAGTAGTACAGGGACAGGGAAAACTGAAGCTTTCTTT.

The genes are TRBV29-1 and TRBJ1-1; 7 nucleotides match TRBD1. This CDR3 contains 14 residues. The trim removed 4 bases at V and 0 bases at J, leaving 5 bases unmatched. CDR1 SQVTM and CDR2 ANQGSEA come from the germline V gene. This chain's CDR3 is CSVAETGMNTEAFF. Here the CDR3 DNA reads TGCAGCGTTGCTGAGACAGGGATGAACACTGAAGCTTTCTTT. Complete variable domain (other parts from reference TRBV29-1 and TRBJ1-1): SAVISQKPSRDICQRGTSLTIQCQVDSQVTMMFWYRQQPGQSLTLIATANQGSEATYESGFVIDKFPISRPNLTFSTLTVSNMSPEDSSIYLCSVAETGMNTEAFFGQGTRLTVV.

J is TRBJ1-1 and V is TRBV6-1, with D possibly TRBD1 on 6 matching bases. The CDR3 loop spans 13 amino acids. V was pared by 3 bases and J by 8 bases, with 13 bases between. Germline-derived CDR1 and CDR2 are MNHNS and SASEGT. CDR3 bases: TGTGCCAGCAGTGAGTCAAACAGGGAAGAAGCTTTCTTT. Protein sequence: CASSESNREEAFF.

The gene calls are TRBV9 and TRBJ2-1; maybe TRBD1 (6 bases). Trimming left V 4 bases short and J 4 bases short, with 9 bases between. Looked up from germline, CDR1 is SGDLS and CDR2 is YYNGEE. There are 13 residues in the CDR3. This CDR3 is CASSPTGYNEQFF. In DNA, the CDR3 is TGTGCCAGCAGCCCTACAGGGTACAATGAGCAGTTCTTC.

V is TRBV5-5 and J is TRBJ2-3; 7 bases fit TRBD2. V lost 0 bases and J lost 0; bases outside the gene matches: 7. Per the germline V gene, CDR1 is SGHKS and CDR2 is YYEKEE (reference sequence). The CDR3 consists of 17 residues. The chain's CDR3 is CASSLAGASGSTDTQYF. The CDR3 DNA reads as TGTGCCAGCAGCTTGGCCGGCGCTAGCGGAAGCACAGATACGCAGTATTTT.

The rearrangement links TRBV5-1 to TRBJ1-1, with D possibly being TRBD1 (5 bases). The CDR3 loop spans 14 amino acids. From germline, CDR1 is SGHRS and CDR2 YFSETQ. V was clipped by 4 bases and J by 1 base, with 11 bases between them. The CDR3 reads CASSTRQKNTEAFF. The CDR3 region has the DNA TGCGCCAGCAGCACGCGACAGAAGAACACTGAAGCTTTCTTT. The full variable domain, completed using reference TRBV5-1 and TRBJ1-1, is KAGVTQTPRYLIKTRGQQVTLSCSPISGHRSVSWYQQTPGQGLQFLFEYFSETQRNKGNFPGRFSGRQFSNSRSEMNVSTLELGDSALYLCASSTRQKNTEAFFGQGTRLTVV.

J is TRBJ1-1 and V is TRBV4-1, with a possible D match to TRBD1 (5 bases). Germline CDR1 is MGHRA and CDR2 is YSYEKL. Between the trimmed V and J ends, which lost 0 bases and 5 bases, there was a span of 10 bases. The CDR3 has 14 amino acids. In DNA form, the CDR3 reads TGCGCCAGCAGCCAAGATGGGGGGTGGACTGAAGCTTTCTTT. It encodes CASSQDGGWTEAFF.

V and J are TRBV2 and TRBJ1-1, with a tentative D call TRBD1 (6 bases). The ends were cut back, 3 bases at V and 11 bases at J, with 10 bases in the middle. CDR3 length equals 11 residues. Germline V gives CDR1 SNHLY, CDR2 FYNNEI. CDR3 region: CASSDGQGAFF. CDR3 in DNA: TGTGCCAGCAGTGATGGTCAGGGGGCTTTCTTT.

V usage is TRBV5-4 and J usage is TRBJ2-6; D remains ambiguous. Germline lookup yields CDR1 SGHNT and CDR2 YYREEE (reference sequence). CDR3 size: 14 residues. V lost 1 base, J lost 1 base, and 3 bases lay in between. CDR3 sequence: CASSLLSGANVLTF. The CDR3 DNA reads as TGTGCCAGCAGCTTGCTTTCTGGGGCCAACGTCCTGACTTTC. Supplemented by reference TRBV5-4 and TRBJ2-6, the full variable domain reads ETGVTQSPTHLIKTRGQQVTLRCSSQSGHNTVSWYQQALGQGPQFIFQYYREEENGRGNFPPRFSGLQFPNYSSELNVNALELDDSALYLCASSLLSGANVLTFGAGSRLTVL.

This chain connects TRBV5-1 to TRBJ2-1; TRBD1 agrees at 9 bases. CDR1 and CDR2 (germline): SGHRS, YFSETQ. V trimming: 0 bases; J trimming: 2 bases; junction bases outside the gene matches: 3. The CDR3 length is 16 residues. CDR3 loop: CASSLAGQGAYNEQFF. In DNA form, the CDR3 reads TGCGCCAGCAGCTTGGCGGGACAGGGAGCCTACAATGAGCAGTTCTTC.

The V call is TRBV5-1, the J call TRBJ1-1; D may be TRBD1 (5 bases). The CDR3 covers 14 residues. Germline V gene data show CDR1 as SGHRS and CDR2 as YFSETQ. V lost 4 bases to trimming and J lost 5 bases, with 15 bases between them. CDR3 sequence reads: CASSPGGLRTEAFF. As DNA, the CDR3 is TGCGCCAGCAGCCCCGGGGGATTAAGGACTGAAGCTTTCTTT. The entire variable domain, with the rest obtained from reference TRBV5-1 and TRBJ1-1, is as follows: KAGVTQTPRYLIKTRGQQVTLSCSPISGHRSVSWYQQTPGQGLQFLFEYFSETQRNKGNFPGRFSGRQFSNSRSEMNVSTLELGDSALYLCASSPGGLRTEAFFGQGTRLTVV.

The chain is built from TRBV11-3 and TRBJ1-1, with D perhaps TRBD1 (6 bases). Germline lookup yields CDR1 SGHNT and CDR2 YENEEA. This CDR3 contains 13 residues. V lost 1 base, J lost 9 bases, and 12 bases lay in between. CDR3 in DNA: TGTGCCAGCAGCTTAGGATCGGACAGAAAAGCTTTCTTT. Its translation is CASSLGSDRKAFF.

V usage is TRBV9 and J usage is TRBJ2-3; D remains unclear. Between the trimmed V and J ends, which lost 3 bases and 8 bases, there was a span of 10 bases. Germline CDR1 is SGDLS and CDR2 is YYNGEE. This CDR3 spans 12 amino acids. The CDR3 coding sequence is TGTGCCAGCAGCGCAGAGGTGGGTACGCAGTATTTT. Translating it yields CASSAEVGTQYF.

V and J are TRBV4-2 and TRBJ1-1; 7 nucleotides match TRBD1. Losses at the gene ends were 0 bases for V and 3 bases for J; bases not matched to a gene: 7. The CDR3 spans 16 residues. Looked up from germline, CDR1 is LGHNA and CDR2 is YNFKEQ. The CDR3 is CASSQDKTGLDTEAFF. Here the CDR3 DNA reads TGTGCCAGCAGCCAAGATAAGACAGGGTTGGACACTGAAGCTTTCTTT.

The chain links TRBV19 to TRBJ1-1; D gene unclear. V lost 1 base and J lost 7, with 16 bases in between. The CDR3 loop spans 15 amino acids. Germline CDR1 and CDR2: LNHDA and SQIVND (reference sequence). CDR3 region: CASSIVGSGRNEAFF. The CDR3 DNA follows: TGTGCCAGTAGTATAGTTGGCAGCGGCCGTAATGAAGCTTTCTTT.